The clone carrying this TCR beta chain was picked up one time. Its target is unknown. As originally analysed: With immunoSEQ giving junction-only sequences and no quality scores, filtering differed. The table came from immunoSEQ multiplex PCR; TCRdb's copy has only in-frame clones and leaves some out. Clone size and V and J calls were adopted from that table, with D and trimming inferred from the DNA. Of some 2,500,000 clones listed, about 90% are singletons. Germline lookup yields CDR1 MNHEY and CDR2 SMNVEV (reference sequence). The CDR3 loop spans 15 amino acids. The V segment lost 1 base and the J segment 4 bases; nucleotides outside the gene matches: 5. The data were obtained in a study of shared clonotypes between healthy human individuals. Study-level points and caveats: Estimated richness was generally greater in naive than memory subsets. Clonotype sharing among the donors was expected to vary with sequencing depth.

Sample: naive CD4+ T cells from PBMCs. As for subset: CD45RA+ positively selected. The J gene is TRBJ2-7, the V gene TRBV27; TRBD1 aligns across 9 bases. The TCR was taken from a man aged 18 to 35 in good health. Some clones in this sample may be carry-over from other donors' samples. The CDR3 DNA follows: TGTGCCAGCAGTTTATGGGTACAGGGGGCTTACGAGCAGTACTTC. It encodes CASSLWVQGAYEQYF.